A selection of T cell receptor beta chains follows, all from one sample in a study of T cell responses to AZD1222 COVID-19 vaccine. The repertoire was sequenced with immunoSEQ multiplex PCR; TCRdb's copy has only in-frame clones and lacks some. Of some 190,000 clones listed, 80% to 95% are singletons. The sequenced sample was peripheral blood, obtained on day 0 of AZD1222 vaccination. These receptors all come from an adult in good health. CDR3s include the opening cysteine and the closing phenylalanine or tryptophan. The order of the fields is V gene, clone size, J gene, D gene, CDR3 protein, CDR3 DNA. A D gene is named only where the DNA matches it firmly. The listing skips clone size in some rows; elsewhere it reads once, few, many or a size class.

>TRBV28|-|TRBJ1-5|-
CASSLGRNQPQHF
TGTGCCAGCAGTTTAGGGCGGAATCAGCCCCAGCATTTT
>TRBV7-8|-|TRBJ1-3|TRBD1
CASSWTGGSGNTIYF
TGTGCCAGCAGCTGGACAGGGGGCTCTGGAAACACCATATATTTT
>TRBV7-8|-|TRBJ1-5|-
CASSLARRNSNQPQHF
TGTGCCAGCAGCTTAGCGCGCAGGAATAGCAATCAGCCCCAGCATTTT
>TRBV6-6|-|TRBJ1-6|TRBD1
CASSPQGQRNSPLHF
TGTGCCAGCAGCCCCCAGGGACAGCGAAATTCACCCCTCCACTTT
>TRBV10-3|few|TRBJ2-2|TRBD1
CAISPSGGGELFF
TGTGCCATCAGTCCATCAGGGGGTGGGGAGCTGTTTTTT
>TRBV10-3|-|TRBJ1-2|-
CAISENGRDYGYTF
TGTGCCATCAGTGAAAATGGCAGGGACTATGGCTACACCTTC
>TRBV29-1|-|TRBJ2-1|-
CSVWSTLYNEQFF
TGCAGCGTTTGGTCAACTCTCTACAATGAGCAGTTCTTC
>TRBV5-4|-|TRBJ2-1|-
CASSPRLGGGALNEQFF
TGTGCCAGCAGCCCCAGATTAGGAGGGGGGGCATTGAATGAGCAGTTCTTC
>TRBV7-2|-|TRBJ1-4|-
CASSRTVRNEKLFF
TGTGCCAGCAGTCGGACAGTTAGAAATGAAAAACTGTTTTTT
>TRBV7-9|-|TRBJ2-3|-
CASSSGKGAGSVPTQYF
TGTGCCAGCAGCTCGGGGAAGGGGGCGGGGTCGGTTCCTACGCAGTATTTT
>TRBV27|once|TRBJ2-1|TRBD2
CASRAWGGNEQFF
TGTGCCAGCAGGGCATGGGGGGGGAATGAGCAGTTCTTC
>TRBV5-1|-|TRBJ1-1|-
CASSPLGGSSEEAFF
TGCGCCAGCAGTCCTTTAGGGGGGTCGAGCGAGGAAGCTTTCTTT
>TRBV18|-|TRBJ2-5|-
CASSPPGGAPVETQYF
TGTGCCAGCTCACCACCGGGGGGGGCCCCCGTTGAGACCCAGTACTTC
>TRBV19|-|TRBJ2-3|-
CASSITGITDTQYF
TGTGCCAGTAGTATAACGGGGATCACAGATACGCAGTATTTT
>TRBV9|-|TRBJ1-6|-
CASSVGGPPSSPLHF
TGTGCCAGCAGCGTAGGCGGACCCCCCAGTTCACCCCTCCACTTT
>TRBV15|-|TRBJ2-7|-
CATSNLYEQYF
TGTGCCACCAGCAACCTCTACGAGCAGTACTTC
>TRBV2|-|TRBJ1-1|TRBD1
CASLGGTGPRTNTEAFF
TGTGCCAGCTTAGGGGGGACAGGGCCTCGGACGAACACTGAAGCTTTCTTT
>TRBV10-3|few|TRBJ1-6|TRBD1
CAISPRQGVNSPLHF
TGTGCCATCAGCCCCAGACAGGGAGTTAATTCACCCCTCCACTTT
>TRBV4-2|-|TRBJ1-1|-
CASSQRMHLSNTEAFF
TGTGCCAGCAGCCAAAGGATGCATTTATCGAACACTGAAGCTTTCTTT
>TRBV5-6|once|TRBJ2-1|-
CASSLQYNEQFF
TGTGCCAGCAGCTTACAGTACAATGAGCAGTTCTTC
>TRBV2|-|TRBJ1-6|-
CASSEGDKNSPLHF
TGTGCCAGCAGTGAGGGGGACAAAAATTCACCCCTCCACTTT
>TRBV29-1|-|TRBJ1-2|-
CSVGLSARSYGYTF
TGCAGCGTGGGTTTGTCGGCCCGATCCTATGGCTACACCTTC
>TRBV19|few|TRBJ1-4|-
CASSEWEKLFF
TGTGCCAGTAGCGAGTGGGAAAAACTGTTTTTT
>TRBV7-9|-|TRBJ2-2|TRBD2
CASSLVWDYYTGELFF
TGTGCCAGCAGCTTAGTTTGGGACTACTACACCGGGGAGCTGTTTTTT
>TRBV9|-|TRBJ2-2|TRBD1
CASSVVGTGDGELFF
TGTGCCAGCAGCGTAGTTGGGACAGGGGACGGGGAGCTGTTTTTT
>TRBV6-5|-|TRBJ1-2|-
CASSLGTNENYGYTF
TGTGCCAGCAGCCTCGGGACAAACGAGAACTATGGCTACACCTTC
>TRBV3-1/TRBV3-2|-|TRBJ2-5|-
CASSQDLRGPQLGETQYF
TGTGCCAGCAGCCAAGATTTGCGGGGGCCCCAATTAGGGGAGACCCAGTACTTC
>TRBV6-5|-|TRBJ2-1|TRBD1
CASSSRQGWVGEQFF
TGTGCCAGCAGTAGCCGACAGGGATGGGTAGGTGAGCAGTTCTTC
>TRBV2|-|TRBJ2-7|-
CASNHPQETDDEQYF
TGTGCCAGCAATCACCCTCAGGAGACAGATGACGAGCAGTACTTC
>TRBV27|-|TRBJ1-6|-
CASSLPGVNSPLHF
TGTGCCAGCAGTTTACCAGGGGTCAATTCACCCCTCCACTTT
>TRBV12-3/TRBV12-4|-|TRBJ1-6|-
CASSIGSASLHF
TGTGCCAGCAGCATAGGATCCGCCTCCCTCCACTTT
>TRBV19|-|TRBJ2-1|TRBD1
CASSIGTARRNEQFF
TGTGCCAGTAGTATTGGGACAGCTAGGAGGAATGAGCAGTTCTTC
>TRBV27|-|TRBJ2-3|TRBD2
CASSLSSGGARGTDTQYF
TGTGCCAGCTCTCTGTCTAGCGGGGGGGCCAGAGGCACAGATACGCAGTATTTT
>TRBV4-1|-|TRBJ2-3|-
CASSQDGRGWDTQYF
TGCGCCAGCAGCCAAGATGGGAGGGGGTGGGATACGCAGTATTTT
>TRBV2|-|TRBJ1-1|-
CASSPTRDREAFF
TGTGCCAGTTCCCCTACCCGGGACCGAGAAGCTTTCTTT
>TRBV4-1|-|TRBJ2-5|TRBD2
CASSPSGAGGLETQYF
TGCGCCAGCAGCCCTTCGGGGGCGGGGGGGCTGGAGACCCAGTACTTC
>TRBV28|few|TRBJ2-1|TRBD2
CASSLRWGGSNEQFF
TGTGCCAGCAGTTTAAGGTGGGGGGGTTCCAATGAGCAGTTCTTC
>TRBV15|-|TRBJ1-4|TRBD1
CATSRDRGFRKLFF
TGTGCCACCAGCAGGGACAGGGGGTTTAGAAAACTGTTTTTT
>TRBV5-1|-|TRBJ1-6|TRBD1
CASTPGQGSGSPLHF
TGCGCCAGCACGCCCGGACAGGGGTCCGGTTCACCCCTCCACTTT
>TRBV6-5|once|TRBJ1-3|-
CASSYSMGSAGNTIYF
TGTGCCAGCAGTTACTCGATGGGTTCAGCGGGAAACACCATATATTTT
>TRBV6-5|-|TRBJ1-2|-
CASRTGRVNYGYTF
TGTGCCAGCAGAACCGGCAGGGTTAACTATGGCTACACCTTC
>TRBV5-1|-|TRBJ1-4|-
CASGPDGTTNEKLFF
TGCGCCAGTGGTCCGGATGGGACAACTAATGAAAAACTGTTTTTT
>TRBV20-1|-|TRBJ1-1|-
CSPRAATEAFF
TGCAGCCCCCGGGCAGCCACTGAAGCTTTCTTT
>TRBV6-5|-|TRBJ2-3|TRBD1
CASTLRETGDDTQYF
TGTGCCAGCACCCTGAGGGAGACAGGGGATGATACGCAGTATTTT
>TRBV28|-|TRBJ1-2|-
CASSSGQGYGGYTF
TGTGCCAGCAGTTCGGGGCAGGGGTACGGTGGCTACACCTTC
>TRBV19|-|TRBJ1-1|TRBD1
CASSLGGGTEAFF
TGTGCCAGTAGCCTAGGGGGCGGAACTGAAGCTTTCTTT
>TRBV30|once|TRBJ1-4|-
CAWSRGVNEKLFF
TGTGCCTGGAGTCGGGGAGTTAATGAAAAACTGTTTTTT
>TRBV28|-|TRBJ2-1|TRBD2
CASSLGRGAEQFF
TGTGCCAGCAGCCTTGGGAGGGGAGCCGAGCAGTTCTTC
>TRBV15|-|TRBJ2-5|-
CATSRQAQETQYF
TGTGCCACCAGCAGGCAAGCCCAAGAGACCCAGTACTTC
>TRBV5-5|-|TRBJ1-5|TRBD1
CASSLGDSADQPQHF
TGTGCCAGCAGCTTGGGGGACAGCGCGGATCAGCCCCAGCATTTT
>TRBV7-9|once|TRBJ1-5|-
CASSLYALQPQHF
TGTGCCAGCAGCTTATATGCCCTGCAGCCCCAGCATTTT
>TRBV7-6|-|TRBJ1-2|-
CASSSLYPRDGYTF
TGTGCCAGCAGTAGCCTATATCCCAGGGATGGCTACACCTTC
>TRBV13|-|TRBJ2-5|-
CASSFGRTQETQYF
TGTGCCAGCAGCTTTGGGCGGACCCAAGAGACCCAGTACTTC
>TRBV29-1|-|TRBJ2-7|TRBD1
CSVTRQGAAYEQYF
TGCAGCGTGACAAGACAGGGGGCTGCCTACGAGCAGTACTTC
>TRBV9|-|TRBJ2-2|TRBD1
CASSWGQVHTGELFF
TGTGCCAGCAGCTGGGGACAGGTTCACACCGGGGAGCTGTTTTTT